The T cell receptor (beta chain) described here comes from a study of neoadjuvant anti-PD-1 for oral cavity cancer. Sequencing used immunoSEQ multiplex PCR; TCRdb keeps in-frame clones, though not all of them. The data show fewer than 35,000 clones, approximately 87% seen once. This clone came up a few times. The TCR was taken from a person between 35 and 79 years old with oral cavity squamous cell carcinoma. The specimen was PBMCs, collected before nivolumab (anti-PD-1) treatment.

CDR3 sequence: CASSLRAPPYNSPLHF. DNA of the CDR3: TGTGCCAGCAGTTTAAGGGCACCTCCTTATAATTCACCCCTCCACTTT. The genes are TRBV27 and TRBJ1-6, with D uncertain. The CDR3 runs 16 residues. V was trimmed by 2 bases and J by 4 bases, leaving 12 bases between them. Germline values: CDR1 MNHEY, CDR2 SMNVEV (reference sequence).